Shown below are 7 T cell receptor beta chains from a single sample sequenced in a study of beta chain features in type 1 diabetes. The antigens for these receptors are not known. The whole isolated RNA underwent reverse transcription, so sequencing captured expressed TCRB transcripts. This table comes from immunoSEQ multiplex PCR, and its TCRdb copy is limited to in-frame clones, with some not included. The sample records roughly 180,000 clones, approximately 7.8% being singletons. Study-level results: Moderate but significant shortening of TCRB CDR3s was recorded in all four CD4+ subsets from Type 1 diabetes patients.

The sample comprised central memory CD4+ T cells from blood. Receptors were obtained from a woman in her forties with type 1 diabetes.

The chain recombines TRBV7-2 with TRBJ1-1; D unclear. The length of the CDR3 is 15 residues. Trimming cost V 0 bases and J 1 base, with 9 bases left between them. Germline V gives CDR1 SGHTA, CDR2 FQGNSA. The CDR3, as DNA: TGTGCCAGCAGCTTAGCCCCCCGACAGAACACTGAAGCTTTCTTT. Translated: CASSLAPRQNTEAFF.

The chain couples TRBV7-3 to TRBJ1-1, with TRBD1 matching 8 bases. Germline V gene sequence: CDR1 SGHTA, CDR2 FQGTGA. The J segment lost 4 bases and the V segment lost 6 bases, leaving 4 bases of the junction unmatched. The CDR3 consists of 13 residues. The CDR3 nucleotides are TGTGCCAGCAGTTACCAGGGGGCCACTGAAGCTTTCTTT. Amino acids: CASSYQGATEAFF.

J is TRBJ1-6 and V is TRBV5-4, with 8 nucleotides matching TRBD1. The ends lost 5 bases at V and 9 bases at J; junction bases unmatched: 1. Germline CDR1 and CDR2: SGHNT and YYREEE (reference sequence). The CDR3 is made up of 12 amino acids. CDR3 nucleotides: TGTGCCAGCAGACAGGGGGGTTCACCCCTCCACTTT. Translation gives CASRQGGSPLHF.

This clone was observed many times. This sequence joins TRBV9 and TRBJ1-6, with D possibly matching TRBD1 (6 bases). Trimming shortened V by 2 bases and J by 7 bases, and 16 bases separated the two germline ends. Germline V gene lookup returns CDR1 SGDLS and CDR2 YYNGEE. The CDR3 sequence is 16 residues long. The CDR3: CASSVEGGLINSPLHF. As DNA, the CDR3 is TGTGCCAGCAGCGTGGAGGGGGGGCTGATCAATTCACCCCTCCACTTT.

The rearrangement joins TRBV29-1 to TRBJ1-4; D uncertain. The CDR3 is made up of 11 amino acids. Germline CDR1 SQVTM, CDR2 ANQGSEA. With 5 bases removed from V and 8 bases from J, the gap between germline ends came to 9 bases. The CDR3 is CSVYKEEKLFF. The CDR3 DNA reads as TGCAGCGTTTATAAGGAGGAAAAACTGTTTTTT.

The chain employs TRBV11-3 and TRBJ1-2; TRBD1 matches at 11 bases. Looked up from germline, CDR1 is SGHNT and CDR2 is YENEEA. Trimming took 5 bases from V and 5 from J; bases not matched to a gene: 7. The CDR3 has 15 residues. As DNA, the CDR3 is TGTGCCAGCAGCCCCCGGGACAGGGGGTGGTATGGCTACACCTTC. Protein sequence: CASSPRDRGWYGYTF.

The chain uses TRBV10-3 and TRBJ2-1; the D gene is possibly TRBD1 (5 bases). The CDR3 covers 13 residues. With 6 bases removed from V and 0 bases from J, the gap between germline ends came to 6 bases. Germline-derived CDR1 and CDR2 are ENHRY and SYGVKD. The CDR3 is CAIRGPSYNEQFF. CDR3 coding DNA: TGTGCCATCAGGGGGCCCTCCTACAATGAGCAGTTCTTC.